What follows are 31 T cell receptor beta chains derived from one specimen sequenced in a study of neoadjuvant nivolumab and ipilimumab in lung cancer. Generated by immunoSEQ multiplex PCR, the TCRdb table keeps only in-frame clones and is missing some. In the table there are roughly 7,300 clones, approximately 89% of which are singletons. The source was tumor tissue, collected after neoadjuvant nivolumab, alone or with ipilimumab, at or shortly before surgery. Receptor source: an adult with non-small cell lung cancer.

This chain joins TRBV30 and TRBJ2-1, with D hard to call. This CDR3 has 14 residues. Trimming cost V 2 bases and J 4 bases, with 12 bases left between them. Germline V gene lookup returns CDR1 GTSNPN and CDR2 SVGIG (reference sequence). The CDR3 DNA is TGTGCCTGGAGTTCGGACGTTGGATACAATGAGCAGTTCTTC. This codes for CAWSSDVGYNEQFF.

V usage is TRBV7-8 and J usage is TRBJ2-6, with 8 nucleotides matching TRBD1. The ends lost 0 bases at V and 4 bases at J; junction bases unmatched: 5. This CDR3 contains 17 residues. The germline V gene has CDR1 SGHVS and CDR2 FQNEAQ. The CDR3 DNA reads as TGTGCCAGCAGCTTAGCAACGACAGGGGCCGGGGCCAACGTCCTGACTTTC. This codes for CASSLATTGAGANVLTF.

CDR3 sequence (DNA): TGCAGCGTTTGGAACAGAAGGAAAGAGACCCAGTACTTC. Its protein is CSVWNRRKETQYF. V and J are TRBV29-1 and TRBJ2-5; no firm D call. The V end lost 5 bases, the J end lost 3 bases, and 13 bases lay between the germline ends. There are 13 residues in the CDR3. From germline, CDR1 is SQVTM and CDR2 ANQGSEA. The full variable domain, its missing parts supplied by reference TRBV29-1 and TRBJ2-5, is SAVISQKPSRDICQRGTSLTIQCQVDSQVTMMFWYRQQPGQSLTLIATANQGSEATYESGFVIDKFPISRPNLTFSTLTVSNMSPEDSSIYLCSVWNRRKETQYFGPGTRLLVL.

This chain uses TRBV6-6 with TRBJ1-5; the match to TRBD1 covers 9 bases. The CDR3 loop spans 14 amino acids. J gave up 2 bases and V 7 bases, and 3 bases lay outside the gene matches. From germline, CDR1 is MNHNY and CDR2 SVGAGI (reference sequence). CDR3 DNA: TGTGCCAGCACCCGGGACAGGGGCAATCAGCCCCAGCATTTT. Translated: CASTRDRGNQPQHF.

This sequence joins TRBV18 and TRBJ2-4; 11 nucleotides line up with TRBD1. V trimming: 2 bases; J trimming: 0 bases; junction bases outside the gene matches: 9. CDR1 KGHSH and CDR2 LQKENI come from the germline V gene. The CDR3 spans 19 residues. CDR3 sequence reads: CASSPRPGQGDLAKNIQYF. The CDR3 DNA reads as TGTGCCAGCTCACCAAGGCCGGGACAGGGGGATCTAGCCAAAAACATTCAGTACTTC.

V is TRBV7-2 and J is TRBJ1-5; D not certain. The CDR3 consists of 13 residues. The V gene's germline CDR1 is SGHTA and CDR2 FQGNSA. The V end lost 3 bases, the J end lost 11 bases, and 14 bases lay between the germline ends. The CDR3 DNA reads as TGTGCCAGCAGCTTGGACTTGGGTTCAGCCCAGCATTTT. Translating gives CASSLDLGSAQHF.

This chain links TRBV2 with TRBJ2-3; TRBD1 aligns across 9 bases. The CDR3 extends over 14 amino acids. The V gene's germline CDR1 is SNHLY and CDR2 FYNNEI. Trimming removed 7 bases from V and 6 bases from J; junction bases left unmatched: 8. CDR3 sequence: CASTGDRAGDTQYF. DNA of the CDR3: TGTGCCAGCACCGGGGACAGGGCGGGTGATACGCAGTATTTT.

The CDR3 sequence: CASSLAIFKSTDTQYF. In DNA, the CDR3 is TGTGCCAGCAGCTTGGCAATTTTCAAGAGCACAGATACGCAGTATTTT. J is TRBJ2-3 and V is TRBV5-6; D uncertain. Trimming removed 0 bases from V and 0 bases from J, with 11 bases in between. The CDR3 covers 16 residues. Germline V gene lookup returns CDR1 SGHDT and CDR2 YYEEEE.

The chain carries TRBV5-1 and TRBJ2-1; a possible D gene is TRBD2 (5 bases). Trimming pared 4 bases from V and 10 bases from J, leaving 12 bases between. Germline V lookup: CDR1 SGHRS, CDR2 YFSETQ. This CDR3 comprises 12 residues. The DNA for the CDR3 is TGCGCCAGCAGCGGAAGACTACCCGAGCAGTTCTTC. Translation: CASSGRLPEQFF.

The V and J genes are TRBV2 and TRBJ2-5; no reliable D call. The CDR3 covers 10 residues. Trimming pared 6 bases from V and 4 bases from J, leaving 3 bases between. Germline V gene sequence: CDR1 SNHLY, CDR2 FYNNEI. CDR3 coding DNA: TGTGCCAGCAGCAGAGAGACCCAGTACTTC. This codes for CASSRETQYF.

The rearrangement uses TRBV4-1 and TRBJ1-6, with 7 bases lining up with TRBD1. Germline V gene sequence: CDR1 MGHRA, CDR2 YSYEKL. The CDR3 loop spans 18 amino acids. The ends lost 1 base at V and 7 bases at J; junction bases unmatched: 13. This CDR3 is CASSQGGGQGGGNSPLHF. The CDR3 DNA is TGCGCCAGCAGCCAAGGAGGGGGGCAGGGGGGTGGGAATTCACCCCTCCACTTT.

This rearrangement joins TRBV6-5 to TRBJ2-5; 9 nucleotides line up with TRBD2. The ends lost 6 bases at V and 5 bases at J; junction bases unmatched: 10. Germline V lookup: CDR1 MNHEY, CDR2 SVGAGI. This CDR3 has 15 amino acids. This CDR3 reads CASSPWTSATETQYF. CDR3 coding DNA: TGTGCCAGCAGCCCCTGGACTAGCGCTACGGAGACCCAGTACTTC.

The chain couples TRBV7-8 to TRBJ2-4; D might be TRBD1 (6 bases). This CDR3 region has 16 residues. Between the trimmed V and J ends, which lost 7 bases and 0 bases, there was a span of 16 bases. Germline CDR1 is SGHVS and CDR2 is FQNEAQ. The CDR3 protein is CASTDLQGIAKNIQYF. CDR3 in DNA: TGTGCCAGCACCGATTTACAGGGTATAGCCAAAAACATTCAGTACTTC.

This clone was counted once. CDR3 coding DNA: TGTGCCAGCAGTGCCGGGACAGTCATCACCTACGAGCAGTACTTC. Amino acid sequence: CASSAGTVITYEQYF. The V and J genes are TRBV6-1 and TRBJ2-7; 7 positions match TRBD1. Germline CDR1 and CDR2: MNHNS and SASEGT. V was pared by 4 bases and J by 2 bases, with 8 bases of the junction left unmatched. The CDR3 runs 15 residues.

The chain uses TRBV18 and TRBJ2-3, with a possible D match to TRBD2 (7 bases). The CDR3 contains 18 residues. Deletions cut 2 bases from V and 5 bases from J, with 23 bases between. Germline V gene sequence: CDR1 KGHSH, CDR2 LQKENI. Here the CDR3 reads CASSPSVVGLVGGDTQYF. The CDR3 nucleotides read TGTGCCAGCTCACCATCGGTAGTTGGACTAGTAGGGGGAGATACGCAGTATTTT.

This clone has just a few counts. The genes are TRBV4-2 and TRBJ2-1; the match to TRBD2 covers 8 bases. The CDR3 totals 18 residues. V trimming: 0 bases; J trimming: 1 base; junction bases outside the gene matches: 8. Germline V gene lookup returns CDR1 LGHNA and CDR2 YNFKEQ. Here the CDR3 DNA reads TGTGCCAGCAGCCAAGAAGGAGCGGGGGCCGGTTCCTACAATGAGCAGTTCTTC. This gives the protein CASSQEGAGAGSYNEQFF.

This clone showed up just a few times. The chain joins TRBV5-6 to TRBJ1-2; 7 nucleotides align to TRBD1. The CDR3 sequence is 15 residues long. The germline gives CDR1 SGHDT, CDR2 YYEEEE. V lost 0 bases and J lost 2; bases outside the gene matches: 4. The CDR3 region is CASSLVGRGNYGYTF. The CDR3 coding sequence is TGTGCCAGCAGCTTGGTGGGCAGGGGGAACTATGGCTACACCTTC.

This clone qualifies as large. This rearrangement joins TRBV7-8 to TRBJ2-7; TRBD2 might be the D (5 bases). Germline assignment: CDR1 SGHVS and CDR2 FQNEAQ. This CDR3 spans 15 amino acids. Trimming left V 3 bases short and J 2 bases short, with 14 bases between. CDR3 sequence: CASSLGRGYAYEQYF. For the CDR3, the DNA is TGTGCCAGCAGCTTGGGCCGGGGATATGCCTACGAGCAGTACTTC.

DNA of the CDR3: TGCAGTGCTCCGGAGTACGGCGAGCAGTACTTC. Protein: CSAPEYGEQYF. V gene TRBV20-1 combines with J gene TRBJ2-7; D gene unclear. Per germline, CDR1 DFQATT and CDR2 SNEGSKA (reference sequence). This CDR3 comprises 11 residues. Trimming took 5 bases from V and 6 from J, leaving 11 bases between them.

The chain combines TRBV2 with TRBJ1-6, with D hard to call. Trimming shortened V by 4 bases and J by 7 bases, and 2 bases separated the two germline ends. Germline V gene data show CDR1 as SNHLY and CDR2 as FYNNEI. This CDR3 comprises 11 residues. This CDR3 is CASSGNSPLHF. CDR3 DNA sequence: TGTGCCAGCAGTGGGAATTCACCCCTCCACTTT.

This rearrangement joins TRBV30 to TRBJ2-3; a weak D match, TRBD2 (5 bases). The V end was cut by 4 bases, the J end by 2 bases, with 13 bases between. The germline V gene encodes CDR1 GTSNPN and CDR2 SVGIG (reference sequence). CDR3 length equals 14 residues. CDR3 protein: CAWNYGDLTDTQYF. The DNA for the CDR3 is TGTGCCTGGAATTACGGGGATCTCACAGATACGCAGTATTTT.

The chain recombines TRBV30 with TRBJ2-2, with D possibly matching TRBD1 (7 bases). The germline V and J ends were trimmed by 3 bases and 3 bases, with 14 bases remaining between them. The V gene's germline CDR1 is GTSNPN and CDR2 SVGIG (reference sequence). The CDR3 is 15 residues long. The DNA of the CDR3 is TGTGCCTGGAGCGGAGGGGGCGCGGACACCGGGGAGCTGTTTTTT. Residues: CAWSGGGADTGELFF.

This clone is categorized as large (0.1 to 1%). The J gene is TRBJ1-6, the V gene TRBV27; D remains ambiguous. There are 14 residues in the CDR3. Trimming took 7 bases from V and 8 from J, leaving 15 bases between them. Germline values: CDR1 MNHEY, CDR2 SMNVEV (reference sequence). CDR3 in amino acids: CASTRRASDSPLHF. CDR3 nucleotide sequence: TGTGCCAGCACCCGAAGAGCCTCAGATTCACCCCTCCACTTT.

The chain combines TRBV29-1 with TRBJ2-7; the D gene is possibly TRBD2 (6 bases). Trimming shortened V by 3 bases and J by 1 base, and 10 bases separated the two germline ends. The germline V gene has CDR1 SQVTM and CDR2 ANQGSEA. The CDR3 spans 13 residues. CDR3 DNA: TGCAGCGTTGACAGGGCGGGGTCCTACGAGCAGTACTTC. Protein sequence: CSVDRAGSYEQYF.

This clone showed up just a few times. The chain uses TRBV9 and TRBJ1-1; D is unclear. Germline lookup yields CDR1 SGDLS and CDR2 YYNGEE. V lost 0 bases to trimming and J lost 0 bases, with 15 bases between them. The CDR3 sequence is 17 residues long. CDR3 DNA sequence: TGTGCCAGCAGCGTAGAAGACTATCCGATTATGAACACTGAAGCTTTCTTT. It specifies CASSVEDYPIMNTEAFF.

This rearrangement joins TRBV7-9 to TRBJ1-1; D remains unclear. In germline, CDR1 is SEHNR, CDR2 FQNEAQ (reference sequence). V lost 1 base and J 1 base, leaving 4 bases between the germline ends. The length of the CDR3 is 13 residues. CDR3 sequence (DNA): TGTGCCAGCAGCTTAGGAGCGAACACTGAAGCTTTCTTT. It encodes CASSLGANTEAFF.

The CDR3 spells CASSGAYRSDTQYF. The CDR3 nucleotides read TGTGCCAGCAGTGGAGCTTATCGATCAGATACGCAGTATTTT. The chain carries TRBV6-1 and TRBJ2-3, with D unresolved. The V and J ends lost 4 bases and 4 bases respectively, with 12 bases between them. This CDR3 region has 14 residues. Germline V gene data show CDR1 as MNHNS and CDR2 as SASEGT.

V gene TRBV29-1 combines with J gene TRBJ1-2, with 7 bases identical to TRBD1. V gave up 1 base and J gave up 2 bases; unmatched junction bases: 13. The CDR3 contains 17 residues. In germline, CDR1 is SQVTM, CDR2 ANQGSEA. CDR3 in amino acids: CSVEARRGQAGNYGYTF. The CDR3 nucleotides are TGCAGCGTTGAAGCCAGGAGAGGACAGGCCGGAAACTATGGCTACACCTTC.

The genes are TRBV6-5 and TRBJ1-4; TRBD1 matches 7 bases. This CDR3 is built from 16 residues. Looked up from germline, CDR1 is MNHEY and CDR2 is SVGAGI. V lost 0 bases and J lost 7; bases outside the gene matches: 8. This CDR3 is CASSYSMPGGGEKLFF. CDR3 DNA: TGTGCCAGCAGTTACTCGATGCCAGGGGGGGGTGAAAAACTGTTTTTT.

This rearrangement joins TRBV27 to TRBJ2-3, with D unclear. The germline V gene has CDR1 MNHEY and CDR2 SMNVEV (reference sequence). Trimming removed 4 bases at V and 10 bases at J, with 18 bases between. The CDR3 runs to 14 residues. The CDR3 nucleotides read TGTGCCAGCAGTTATTCGGCCGCCGTGCTTTCGCAGTATTTT. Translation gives CASSYSAAVLSQYF.

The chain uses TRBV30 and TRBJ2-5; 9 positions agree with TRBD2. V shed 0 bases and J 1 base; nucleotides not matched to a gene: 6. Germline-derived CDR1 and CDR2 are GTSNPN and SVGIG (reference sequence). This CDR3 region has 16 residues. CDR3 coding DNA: TGTGCCTGGAGTGTAGGTAGCGGGGGATTCCAAGAGACCCAGTACTTC. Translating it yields CAWSVGSGGFQETQYF.